Listed below are T cell receptor beta chains from one sample, sequenced in a study of blood T cells in healthy people across ages. TCRdb re-called the 5' RACE reads with MiXCR, one entry per CDR3 protein. The data contain 800,000 to 950,000 distinct CDR3 sequences, around 36% of them singletons. The specimen sequenced was blood. The origin of the receptors is a man younger than 35 in good health. CDR3s include the opening cysteine and the closing phenylalanine or tryptophan. The order of the fields is D gene, V gene, J gene, clone size, CDR3 protein, CDR3 DNA. The D gene is left open where the match is weak. The listing skips clone size in some rows; elsewhere it reads once, few, many or a size class.

.	TRBV7-9	TRBJ2-7	.	CANSSLGSSYNEQYF	TGTGCCAACAGCTCCCTAGGGTCTTCCTACAATGAGCAGTACTTC
TRBD2	TRBV7-2	TRBJ2-1	.	CASSPRTSGGPAQFF	TGTGCCAGCAGCCCCAGGACTAGCGGGGGGCCGGCCCAGTTCTTC
TRBD1	TRBV7-2	TRBJ2-5	once	CASSSGQLGETQYF	TGTGCCAGCAGCTCGGGACAGCTAGGAGAGACCCAGTACTTC
TRBD2	TRBV6-2/TRBV6-3	TRBJ2-7	.	CASHQGLAGTYEQYF	TGTGCCAGCCACCAAGGACTAGCGGGGACCTACGAGCAGTACTTC
.	TRBV4-2	TRBJ1-2	many	CASSHGRMGDGYTF	TGTGCCAGCAGCCATGGCCGAATGGGAGATGGCTACACCTTC
.	TRBV5-1	TRBJ1-5	few	CASSPVGLDQPQHF	TGCGCCAGCAGCCCGGTGGGTTTAGATCAGCCCCAGCATTTT
.	TRBV5-1	TRBJ2-5	few	CASSRGDQETQYF	TGCGCCAGCAGCCGAGGGGATCAAGAGACCCAGTACTTC
TRBD1	TRBV5-1	TRBJ2-2	.	CASSSGQGLAGELFF	TGCGCCAGCAGCTCAGGACAGGGCCTCGCCGGGGAGCTGTTTTTT
TRBD1	TRBV4-1	TRBJ1-1	.	CASSQAMTGLEAFF	TGCGCCAGCAGCCAAGCCATGACAGGGCTTGAAGCTTTCTTT
.	TRBV7-8	TRBJ1-4	.	CASTPRVGGTNEKLFF	TGTGCCAGCACCCCCCGAGTCGGAGGGACTAATGAAAAACTGTTTTTT
TRBD1	TRBV29-1	TRBJ2-3	few	CSVTGRSGGIDTQYF	TGCAGCGTCACTGGTCGATCAGGGGGCATAGATACGCAGTATTTT
TRBD1	TRBV20-1	TRBJ1-1	few	CSANDRATEAFF	TGCAGTGCCAACGACAGGGCCACTGAAGCTTTCTTT
.	TRBV9	TRBJ2-5	many	CASSVTGIETQYF	TGTGCCAGCAGCGTAACGGGGATAGAGACCCAGTACTTC
.	TRBV6-2/TRBV6-3	TRBJ1-2	many	CASSYNGNYGYTF	TGTGCCAGCAGTTATAACGGAAACTATGGCTACACCTTC
TRBD2	TRBV7-2	TRBJ2-7	.	CASSSLAGGRYEQYF	TGTGCCAGCAGCTCCCTAGCGGGAGGGCGCTACGAGCAGTACTTC
TRBD1	TRBV20-1	TRBJ1-2	.	CSASADRDYGYTF	TGCAGTGCTAGCGCCGACAGGGACTATGGCTACACCTTC
.	TRBV16	TRBJ1-5	.	CASSSGGKNQPQHF	TGTGCCAGCAGCTCTGGGGGGAAAAATCAGCCCCAGCATTTT
TRBD1	TRBV9	TRBJ2-1	.	CASSVAATGYNERFF	TGTGCCAGCAGCGTAGCCGCGACAGGGTACAATGAGCGGTTCTTC
.	TRBV7-2	TRBJ1-1	few	CASSSTEGVGAFF	TGTGCCAGCAGCTCAACTGAAGGGGTTGGAGCTTTCTTT
TRBD1	TRBV12-3/TRBV12-4	TRBJ2-3	.	CASTLGGRGDTQYF	TGTGCCAGCACCTTAGGGGGCCGGGGAGATACGCAGTATTTT
TRBD1	TRBV2	TRBJ2-7	few	CASSPGTGLNEQYF	TGTGCCAGCAGCCCCGGGACAGGGTTAAACGAGCAGTACTTC
TRBD2	TRBV4-2	TRBJ2-1	few	CASSSGGGKNEQFF	TGTGCCAGCAGCTCGGGGGGGGGTAAAAATGAGCAGTTCTTC
TRBD1	TRBV28	TRBJ2-4	.	CASSFIGGLAKNIQYF	TGTGCCAGCAGTTTTATAGGGGGCTTGGCCAAAAACATTCAGTACTTC
.	TRBV12-3/TRBV12-4	TRBJ1-4	.	CATDGGPGEKLFF	TGTGCCACCGACGGGGGACCTGGTGAAAAACTGTTTTTT
.	TRBV25-1	TRBJ2-6	few	CASSECGGPGANVLTF	TGTGCCAGCAGTGAATGTGGGGGTCCTGGGGCCAACGTCCTGACTTTC
.	TRBV7-9	TRBJ1-2	.	CASSLQAGARGYTF	TGTGCCAGCAGCTTACAGGCAGGGGCTCGCGGCTACACCTTC
.	TRBV20-1	TRBJ2-5	many	CSASRTELQETQYF	TGCAGTGCTAGTAGGACGGAACTCCAAGAGACCCAGTACTTC
TRBD1	TRBV6-6	TRBJ1-5	.	CASSGQGQNQPQHF	TGTGCCAGCAGTGGACAGGGCCAGAATCAGCCCCAGCATTTT
TRBD1	TRBV12-3/TRBV12-4	TRBJ2-3	many	CASTRTGGATQYF	TGTGCCAGCACCCGGACAGGGGGAGCTACGCAGTATTTT
.	TRBV5-1	TRBJ2-5	.	CASSLDLGMGEQYF	TGCGCCAGCAGCTTGGATTTGGGGATGGGGGAGCAGTACTTC
.	TRBV6-1	TRBJ1-1	.	CASSEGEGWTEAFF	TGTGCCAGCAGTGAAGGGGAGGGTTGGACTGAAGCTTTCTTT
.	TRBV12-3/TRBV12-4	TRBJ2-7	few	CASSNLGGSESYEQYF	TGTGCCAGCAGTAACCTCGGGGGCAGTGAGTCCTACGAGCAGTACTTC
.	TRBV21-1	TRBJ2-3	few	CASSKVKRERGRTSQYF	TGTGCCAGCAGCAAAGTCAAACGAGAGCGGGGTCGAACTTCGCAGTATTTT
TRBD2	TRBV5-1	TRBJ2-1	.	CASSQGLAGAAYNEQFF	TGCGCCAGCTCCCAGGGGCTAGCGGGTGCCGCCTACAATGAGCAGTTCTTC
TRBD2	TRBV6-6	TRBJ2-2	.	CASRREGNTGELFF	TGTGCCAGCCGGCGGGAGGGGAACACCGGGGAGCTGTTTTTT
.	TRBV27	TRBJ2-3	.	CASSFQHGDTQYF	TGTGCCAGCAGTTTTCAGCATGGGGATACGCAGTATTTT
.	TRBV2	TRBJ1-1	.	CASSEKGSEAFF	TGTGCCAGCAGTGAAAAGGGTTCCGAAGCTTTCTTT
.	TRBV12-3/TRBV12-4	TRBJ1-1	.	CASSRGGPTEAFF	TGTGCCAGCAGCCGGGGAGGGCCCACTGAAGCTTTCTTT
.	TRBV9	TRBJ1-1	few	CASSVYMNTEAFF	TGTGCCAGCAGCGTATATATGAACACTGAAGCTTTCTTT
.	TRBV9	TRBJ2-1	.	CASSAHLGNEQFF	TGTGCCAGCAGCGCCCATTTAGGGAATGAGCAGTTCTTC
.	TRBV7-2	TRBJ2-1	many	CASSLNVGAYNEQFF	TGTGCCAGCAGCCTTAATGTCGGGGCCTACAATGAGCAGTTCTTC
.	TRBV7-9	TRBJ1-2	.	CASSFQGIGYGYTF	TGTGCCAGCAGCTTTCAGGGGATAGGCTATGGCTACACCTTC
.	TRBV30	TRBJ2-1	few	CAWSAPRGQKRNEQFF	TGTGCCTGGAGTGCCCCCCGAGGACAGAAGAGAAATGAGCAGTTCTTC
TRBD1	TRBV7-6	TRBJ2-5	.	CASSLVTGGWETQYF	TGTGCCAGCAGCTTAGTGACAGGGGGTTGGGAGACCCAGTACTTC
.	TRBV30	TRBJ2-2	.	CAWTPGLGNTGELFF	TGTGCCTGGACCCCGGGCCTAGGGAACACCGGGGAGCTGTTTTTT
.	TRBV5-1	TRBJ2-7	.	CASTLQGDEQYF	TGCGCCAGCACACTACAGGGCGATGAGCAGTACTTC
TRBD2	TRBV24-1	TRBJ2-2	.	CATSDLAGGPGELFF	TGTGCCACCAGTGATCTAGCGGGGGGACCCGGGGAGCTGTTTTTT
.	TRBV5-8	TRBJ1-5	.	CASSRWGQGQPQHF	TGTGCCAGCAGCCGGTGGGGGCAGGGGCAGCCCCAGCATTTT
TRBD1	TRBV11-2	TRBJ1-4	.	CASSLASGTGGIGPFF	TGTGCCAGCAGCCTAGCTTCCGGGACAGGCGGAATCGGCCCGTTTTTT
TRBD1	TRBV11-3	TRBJ1-1	few	CASSLGDRGVAFF	TGTGCCAGCAGCTTAGGGGACAGGGGTGTTGCTTTCTTT
.	TRBV7-9	TRBJ1-2	.	CASSLALATDGYTF	TGTGCCAGCAGCTTAGCGCTAGCGACAGATGGCTACACCTTC
.	TRBV2	TRBJ1-1	.	CASRGDGNTEAFF	TGTGCCAGCAGGGGGGACGGGAACACTGAAGCTTTCTTT
.	TRBV7-3	TRBJ1-1	few	CASSPGRLNTEAFF	TGTGCCAGCAGCCCCGGACGGCTGAACACTGAAGCTTTCTTT
TRBD1	TRBV20-1	TRBJ2-5	.	CSARDSGTAKETQYF	TGCAGTGCTAGAGATTCCGGGACAGCAAAAGAGACCCAGTACTTC
.	TRBV20-1	TRBJ1-5	.	CSARSPGLGDQPQHF	TGCAGTGCTAGAAGCCCAGGGCTGGGGGATCAGCCCCAGCATTTT
.	TRBV5-1	TRBJ2-3	many	CASSLAATQPTDTQYF	TGCGCCAGCAGCTTGGCCGCGACCCAACCTACAGATACGCAGTATTTT
.	TRBV29-1	TRBJ2-3	many	CSVEDRVTDTQYF	TGCAGCGTTGAAGACAGGGTCACAGATACGCAGTATTTT
.	TRBV4-2	TRBJ2-5	few	CASSQMGVETQYF	TGTGCCAGCAGCCAAATGGGGGTAGAGACCCAGTACTTC
TRBD1	TRBV7-3	TRBJ1-1	.	CASSFQQGEAFF	TGTGCCAGCAGCTTTCAACAGGGGGAAGCTTTCTTT
TRBD1	TRBV6-1	TRBJ1-5	once	CASSRDRQHNQPQHF	TGTGCCAGCAGCCGGGACAGGCAACACAATCAGCCCCAGCATTTT